One sample yielded the 13 T cell receptor beta chains listed below, sequenced in a study of blood T cell repertoires in COVID-19. Here immunoSEQ multiplex PCR was the method, and the copy in TCRdb shows in-frame clones only, minus some. Among roughly 70,000 clones, 76% were seen once, and the ten largest hold 15%. Sequencing was carried out using peripheral blood. These receptors were taken from a man between 60 and 70 years old with COVID-19, enrolled during active disease.

The chain combines TRBV7-9 with TRBJ1-2, with unresolved D. Germline V lookup: CDR1 SEHNR, CDR2 FQNEAQ (reference sequence). This CDR3 has 13 amino acids. Between the trimmed V and J ends, which lost 5 bases and 6 bases, there was a span of 13 bases. The CDR3 bases are TGTGCCAGCAGCCGCCGAGGATCTCATGGCTACACCTTC. Amino acids: CASSRRGSHGYTF.

This clone came up a few times. The chain has TRBV5-5 and TRBJ1-6, with D tentatively TRBD1 (5 bases). The V gene lost 4 bases and the J gene lost 0 bases, with 17 bases spanning the gap. The length of the CDR3 is 18 residues. Germline V gene data show CDR1 as SGHKS and CDR2 as YYEKEE (reference sequence). The CDR3 is CASSPDRTLGSYNSPLHF. The CDR3 DNA is TGTGCCAGCAGCCCTGATAGGACACTTGGCTCCTATAATTCACCCCTCCACTTT.

J is TRBJ1-1 and V is TRBV4-1; tentative D call: TRBD1 (5 bases). The CDR3 spans 16 residues. Trimming pared 0 bases from V and 1 base from J, leaving 12 bases between. In germline, CDR1 is MGHRA, CDR2 YSYEKL. This chain's CDR3 is CASSQDWGRANTEAFF. The CDR3 DNA follows: TGCGCCAGCAGCCAAGATTGGGGCAGGGCGAACACTGAAGCTTTCTTT.

V and J are TRBV30 and TRBJ1-6; 9 positions agree with TRBD1. V shed 4 bases and J 10 bases; nucleotides not matched to a gene: 8. The CDR3 totals 14 residues. The V gene's germline CDR1 is GTSNPN and CDR2 SVGIG (reference sequence). The CDR3 DNA sequence: TGTGCCTGGAATAAAGGACAGGGGCGATCACCCCTCCACTTT. It translates to CAWNKGQGRSPLHF.

By share of the sample, this clone is medium-sized. The V and J genes are TRBV2 and TRBJ1-2, with 9 bases identical to TRBD1. J was trimmed by 2 bases and V by 6 bases; bases with no gene match: 13. The CDR3 sequence is 17 residues long. Germline CDR1 reads SNHLY; CDR2 reads FYNNEI. The CDR3 is CASSETPGTGRNYGYTF. The CDR3 bases are TGTGCCAGCAGCGAAACCCCGGGGACAGGGCGGAACTATGGCTACACCTTC.

V usage is TRBV4-1 and J usage is TRBJ2-2, with TRBD2 as a possible D gene (6 bases). The CDR3 runs 13 residues. Trimming removed 2 bases from V and 9 bases from J, with 10 bases in between. Germline assignment: CDR1 MGHRA and CDR2 YSYEKL. DNA for the CDR3: TGCGCCAGCAGCCAAATGGGGGGACGGGAGCTGTTTTTT. Protein sequence: CASSQMGGRELFF.

A single count supports this clone. This chain connects TRBV30 to TRBJ2-1, with TRBD2 matching 7 bases. CDR3 size: 15 residues. After removal of 0 bases from V and 9 bases from J, the junction contained 11 bases not matched to a gene. Germline-derived CDR1 and CDR2 are GTSNPN and SVGIG (reference sequence). CDR3 amino acids: CAWSVLVGTNSEQFF. The CDR3 coding sequence is TGTGCCTGGAGTGTACTTGTGGGGACTAATAGTGAGCAGTTCTTC.

V is TRBV10-1 and J is TRBJ2-7; 7 bases are shared with TRBD1. The CDR3 is made up of 14 amino acids. The J segment lost 13 bases and the V segment lost 2 bases, leaving 14 bases of the junction unmatched. Germline V gene sequence: CDR1 WNHNN, CDR2 SYGVQD (reference sequence). The CDR3 loop reads CASSERLGDSRPYF. As DNA, the CDR3 is TGCGCCAGCAGTGAGAGATTGGGGGACAGTCGCCCCTACTTC.

The chain is built from TRBV29-1 and TRBJ2-2, with 11 positions matching TRBD2. This CDR3 contains 16 residues. The V gene's germline CDR1 is SQVTM and CDR2 ANQGSEA. V shed 5 bases, J shed 0 bases, and the junction held 5 bases outside the gene matches. CDR3: CSVLGTSGSNTGELFF. The DNA for the CDR3 is TGCAGCGTTCTCGGGACTAGCGGATCGAACACCGGGGAGCTGTTTTTT.

The chain has TRBV19 and TRBJ1-5; D is perhaps TRBD1 (6 bases). Germline V gene sequence: CDR1 LNHDA, CDR2 SQIVND (reference sequence). This CDR3 contains 14 residues. The ends were cut back, 6 bases at V and 2 bases at J, with 11 bases in the middle. CDR3 nucleotides: TGTGCCAGTAGGAATGCAGGGGGCAATCAGCCCCAGCATTTT. Translating gives CASRNAGGNQPQHF.

The chain joins TRBV3-1 (or the pseudogene TRBV3-2) to TRBJ2-7, with D possibly TRBD2 on 5 matching bases. This CDR3 region has 14 residues. Trimming left V 3 bases short and J 6 bases short, with 15 bases between. Germline V gene lookup returns CDR1 LGHDT and CDR2 YNNKEL (reference sequence). CDR3: CASSQEDGLGEQYF. The DNA for the CDR3 is TGTGCCAGCAGCCAGGAGGACGGTCTGGGCGAGCAGTACTTC.

This chain uses TRBV24-1 with TRBJ2-2; TRBD1 matches at 7 bases. The CDR3 is made up of 16 amino acids. Germline CDR1 is KGHDR and CDR2 is SFDVKD. The V gene end was trimmed by 4 bases and the J gene end by 3 bases; junction bases not matched to a gene: 7. CDR3 bases: TGTGCCACCAGTGACCGTATTACAGGGGACACCGGGGAGCTGTTTTTT. As protein: CATSDRITGDTGELFF.

This chain links TRBV7-9 with TRBJ2-1; 8 bases fit TRBD1. CDR3 length: 15 residues. Germline CDR1 and CDR2: SEHNR and FQNEAQ (reference sequence). The V segment lost 5 bases and the J segment 4 bases; nucleotides outside the gene matches: 7. CDR3 loop: CASSPDRDTYNEQFF. The CDR3 nucleotides read TGTGCCAGCAGCCCGGACAGGGATACTTACAATGAGCAGTTCTTC.